Only a few counts were recorded for the clone carrying this T cell receptor beta chain. The antigen remains undetermined. CD8 memory pooled CD45RO+ cells and CCR7-negative CD45RA+ TemRA cells. The sample comes from a study of shared clonotypes between healthy human individuals. The CDR3 length is 15 residues. The ends lost 5 bases at V and 9 bases at J; junction bases unmatched: 7. From germline, CDR1 is MNHEY and CDR2 SMNVEV (reference sequence). Study conclusions and caveats: Relative to clonotypes present in all four donors, those not shared had lower generation probabilities.

Sequencing was performed with immunoSEQ multiplex PCR; in TCRdb, only in-frame clones are kept and a portion is missing. The sample has tens of thousands of clones; 60% to 70% are singletons. The receptor was isolated from a man aged 25-40 years in good health. Sequenced: memory CD8+ T cells sorted from blood. Subset specified: CD45RO+ cells pooled with CCR7-negative TemRA cells. The J gene is TRBJ2-1, the V gene TRBV27; 13 bases match TRBD2. The CDR3 loop reads CASSPGLAGAGEQFF. The CDR3 region has the DNA TGTGCCAGCAGTCCCGGACTAGCGGGAGCTGGTGAGCAGTTCTTC.